Listed below are T cell receptor beta chains from one sample, sequenced in a study of graft-versus-host responses after intestinal transplantation. TCRdb's table, derived via immunoSEQ multiplex PCR, lists solely in-frame clones and lacks some. The sample includes about 10,000 clones, roughly 92% of them seen just once. Sequencing used PBMCs, obtained almost 70 days after transplant. These receptors were obtained from a human patient who received an intestinal transplant, so some T cells may come from the graft donor. Each CDR3 is given with its conserved first and last residue. Fields, in order: clone size, V gene, J gene, D gene, CDR3 protein, CDR3 DNA. D genes are given only for firm matches. The size of a clone is reported for some rows only, either as once, few or many, or as a class for expanded clones.

>few|TRBV15|TRBJ2-2|.
CATKDWTGELFF
TGTGCCACCAAAGACTGGACCGGGGAGCTGTTTTTT
>.|TRBV27|TRBJ1-4|.
CASRLQGTNEKLFF
TGTGCCAGCAGGTTACAGGGTACTAATGAAAAACTGTTTTTT
>.|TRBV11-2|TRBJ2-1|.
CASSSRQKQFF
TGTGCCAGCAGCTCACGACAAAAGCAGTTCTTC
>.|TRBV10-1|TRBJ1-5|TRBD1
CASSLSSTGLNQPQHF
TGCGCCAGCAGCCTATCCTCGACAGGGCTTAATCAGCCCCAGCATTTT
>.|TRBV7-3|TRBJ1-1|.
CASSLNGPEPNTEAFF
TGTGCCAGCAGCTTAAATGGTCCAGAACCGAACACTGAAGCTTTCTTT
>.|TRBV19|TRBJ2-3|TRBD2
CASSLAGLTDTQYF
TGTGCCAGTAGTTTAGCGGGCCTCACAGATACGCAGTATTTT
>.|TRBV7-4|TRBJ2-1|.
CASSFTGSSYNEQFF
TGTGCCAGCAGCTTTACGGGAAGCTCCTACAATGAGCAGTTCTTC
>.|TRBV18|TRBJ2-3|TRBD2
CASSPGGRGTDTQYF
TGTGCCAGCTCACCGGGAGGGCGAGGCACAGATACGCAGTATTTT
>once|TRBV11-2|TRBJ2-7|TRBD1
CASSSRLVTGSFSYEQYF
TGTGCCAGCAGCTCCCGACTTGTGACAGGGTCCTTCTCCTACGAGCAGTACTTC
>.|TRBV5-5|TRBJ2-7|.
CASSLVPRGTYEQYF
TGTGCCAGCAGCTTGGTCCCCAGGGGAACCTACGAGCAGTACTTC
>few|TRBV7-3|TRBJ2-7|.
CASSRGDSYHEQYF
TGTGCCAGCAGCAGGGGGGACAGTTACCACGAGCAGTACTTC
>.|TRBV6-6|TRBJ2-7|.
CASSYTGAYEQYF
TGTGCCAGCAGTTATACGGGGGCCTACGAGCAATACTTC
>.|TRBV5-1|TRBJ2-6|.
CASSLWRTRTSSGANVLTF
TGCGCCAGCAGCTTGTGGAGGACACGAACTAGCTCTGGGGCCAACGTCCTGACTTTC
>.|TRBV18|TRBJ2-1|TRBD2
CASSPLSGTGSYNEQFF
TGTGCCAGCTCACCCCTTAGCGGGACGGGCTCCTACAATGAGCAGTTCTTC
>.|TRBV7-9|TRBJ1-5|.
CASSSAGQPQHF
TGTGCCAGCAGCTCCGCCGGGCAGCCCCAGCATTTT
>.|TRBV5-1|TRBJ2-1|TRBD2
CASSLGTSGYNEQFF
TGCGCCAGCAGCTTGGGGACTAGCGGATACAATGAGCAGTTCTTC
>.|TRBV9|TRBJ2-1|.
CASSVEGDGEQFF
TGTGCCAGCAGCGTAGAGGGGGACGGTGAGCAGTTCTTC
>.|TRBV4-2|TRBJ2-1|.
CASSLIPTREDNEQFF
TGTGCCAGCAGCCTCATCCCGACTAGAGAGGACAATGAGCAGTTCTTC
>.|TRBV7-9|TRBJ2-7|TRBD2
CASSDWREGYLAYEQYF
TGTGCCAGCAGCGATTGGAGGGAGGGCTATCTTGCCTACGAGCAGTACTTC
>.|TRBV30|TRBJ1-4|.
CAWGSSTNEKLFF
TGTGCCTGGGGCAGTTCAACTAATGAAAAACTGTTTTTT
>few|TRBV6-6|TRBJ1-5|TRBD1
CASSSQGGDQPQHF
TGTGCCAGCAGTTCCCAGGGGGGGGATCAGCCCCAGCATTTT
>.|TRBV28|TRBJ2-4|.
CASSPRPGTKNIQYF
TGTGCCAGCAGTCCCCGCCCGGGGACCAAAAACATTCAGTACTTC
>.|TRBV28|TRBJ2-7|.
CASSPRGRSSYEQYF
TGTGCCAGCAGCCCCCGCGGCCGTTCTTCCTACGAGCAGTACTTC
>.|TRBV27|TRBJ1-2|.
CASRFQGRGYGYTF
TGTGCCAGCCGTTTCCAGGGTAGGGGCTATGGCTACACCTTC
>.|TRBV19|TRBJ1-1|.
CASAVGGTEAFF
TGTGCCAGCGCCGTGGGTGGCACTGAAGCTTTCTTT
>.|TRBV6-9|TRBJ1-3|.
CASSSGANSGNTIYF
TGTGCCAGCAGCTCGGGGGCCAACTCTGGAAACACCATATATTTT
>.|TRBV12-5|TRBJ2-1|.
CASGLVVREQFF
TGTGCTAGTGGTTTGGTCGTACGGGAGCAGTTCTTC
>.|TRBV2|TRBJ2-7|.
CASTEEYF
TGTGCCAGCACCGAGGAGTACTTC
>.|TRBV28|TRBJ2-1|.
CASNLMSGEQFF
TGTGCCAGCAACCTGATGTCAGGGGAGCAGTTCTTC
>.|TRBV28|TRBJ1-6|TRBD1
CASSFPRDRDQSYNSPLHF
TGTGCCAGCAGTTTTCCCCGGGACAGGGATCAGTCCTATAATTCACCCCTCCACTTT
>.|TRBV2|TRBJ2-7|.
CASSGLSYEQYF
TGTGCCAGCAGTGGACTCTCCTACGAGCAGTACTTC
>.|TRBV11-1|TRBJ2-7|.
CASSFSGYEQYF
TGTGCCAGCAGCTTTAGCGGCTACGAGCAGTACTTC
>.|TRBV7-6|TRBJ2-7|.
CASSLSPGVSYEQYF
TGTGCCAGCAGCTTATCCCCAGGAGTCTCCTACGAGCAGTACTTC
>once|TRBV27|TRBJ1-2|.
CASSHPGGASGYTF
TGTGCCAGCAGCCACCCCGGGGGGGCCAGTGGCTACACCTTC
>.|TRBV5-8|TRBJ1-2|.
CASAVGQGYGYTF
TGTGCCAGTGCAGTCGGGCAGGGCTATGGCTACACCTTC
>.|TRBV29-1|TRBJ2-1|.
CSVAGAEYNEQFF
TGCAGCGTTGCGGGAGCTGAGTACAATGAGCAGTTCTTC
>.|TRBV6-5|TRBJ1-2|.
CASSLDRSLANYGYTF
TGTGCCAGCAGTTTAGACAGATCCCTCGCTAACTATGGCTACACCTTC
>.|TRBV5-5|TRBJ1-5|TRBD1
CASSGGTGGYQPQHF
TGTGCCAGCAGCGGAGGGACAGGGGGCTATCAGCCCCAGCATTTT
>.|TRBV6-5|TRBJ1-1|TRBD1
CASSVDRANTEAFF
TGTGCCAGCAGTGTGGACAGGGCGAACACTGAAGCTTTCTTT
>.|TRBV9|TRBJ2-3|TRBD2
CASSVAGRERADTQYF
TGTGCCAGCAGCGTAGCGGGGCGGGAGAGGGCAGATACGCAGTATTTT
>.|TRBV5-1|TRBJ2-5|TRBD2
CASSLGLAGETQYF
TGCGCCAGCAGCTTGGGACTAGCGGGAGAGACCCAGTACTTC
>.|TRBV28|TRBJ2-7|TRBD1
CASSLWSGTGLYEQYF
TGTGCCAGCAGTTTATGGTCCGGGACAGGGTTATACGAGCAGTACTTC
>.|TRBV15|TRBJ2-7|TRBD2
CATSSDMTSGLSYEQYF
TGTGCCACCAGCAGTGATATGACTAGCGGGCTTTCCTACGAGCAGTACTTC
>.|TRBV19|TRBJ1-2|TRBD1
CASSATGIYGYTF
TGTGCCAGTAGTGCGACAGGGATCTATGGCTACACCTTC
>once|TRBV5-1|TRBJ2-7|.
CASSSFLQGGSYEQYF
TGCGCCAGCAGCTCATTCCTCCAGGGGGGCTCCTACGAGCAGTACTTC